This TCR beta chain was obtained from a study of T cells after posttransplantation cyclophosphamide. Per the germline V gene, CDR1 is GTSNPN and CDR2 is SVGIG (reference sequence). Trimming took 2 bases from V and 0 from J, leaving 13 bases between them. The CDR3 loop spans 16 amino acids. Measured with immunoSEQ multiplex PCR; TCRdb has only the in-frame clones, and not every one. Of tens of thousands of clones in the sample, around 94% are singletons; the top ten hold about 3.1%. Study-wide results and limits: TRB overlap between skin or GI tissue T cells and blood was limited. TRB clonality was highly associated with recipient CMV seropositivity and reactivation. Later post-transplant blood repertoires were often dominated by donor CD8+ memory clones.

About this clone: Its antigen is unidentified.

Sequencing was performed on PBMCs. The rearrangement links TRBV30 to TRBJ1-4; D is uncertain. This TCR derives from a woman under 40 in good health and a related stem cell transplant donor. The CDR3 is CAWSQLYSATNEKLFF. CDR3 nucleotides: TGTGCCTGGAGTCAACTATATAGCGCAACTAATGAAAAACTGTTTTTT. The full variable domain, its missing parts supplied by reference TRBV30 and TRBJ1-4, is SQTIHQWPATLVQPVGSPLSLECTVEGTSNPNLYWYRQAAGRGLQLLFYSVGIGQISSEVPQNLSASRPQDRQFILSSKKLLLSDSGFYLCAWSQLYSATNEKLFFGSGTQLSVL.